The 24 T cell receptor beta chains listed next were all sequenced from one sample in a study of technical replicates of blood from a few donors. TCRdb's copy holds only in-frame clones and misses some; the assay was immunoSEQ multiplex PCR. This sample carries roughly 100,000 clones, about 96% of them seen once, and the ten largest clones take roughly 0.36%. Sequencing was carried out using T cells isolated from PBMCs. The receptors derive from a human donor in good health.

The chain recombines TRBV7-9 with TRBJ2-7, with TRBD2 matching 7 bases. The CDR3 totals 12 residues. Germline loops: CDR1 SEHNR, CDR2 FQNEAQ (reference sequence). V dropped 5 bases and J dropped 7; count of bases not matched to a gene: 5. CDR3 loop: CASSPVGGEQYF. As DNA, the CDR3 is TGTGCCAGCAGCCCGGTCGGGGGGGAGCAGTACTTC.

This clone came up once. V gene TRBV30 combines with J gene TRBJ2-5; 12 bases are a match to TRBD2. The V gene end was trimmed by 4 bases and the J gene end by 5 bases; junction bases not matched to a gene: 5. The V gene's germline CDR1 is GTSNPN and CDR2 SVGIG (reference sequence). CDR3 length: 14 residues. CDR3 in amino acids: CAWTSGREMETQYF. The CDR3 DNA is TGTGCCTGGACTAGCGGGAGGGAGATGGAGACCCAGTACTTC.

The CDR3 DNA reads as TGTGCCTGGAGTTCGGGGACAGGGGGCCTTAGCAATCAGCCCCAGCATTTT. This encodes CAWSSGTGGLSNQPQHF. The chain employs TRBV30 and TRBJ1-5, with 12 bases identical to TRBD1. The CDR3 covers 17 residues. From germline, CDR1 is GTSNPN and CDR2 SVGIG (reference sequence). The junction had 5 bases not matched to a gene; V was cut back by 2 bases and J by 0 bases.

The chain joins TRBV7-2 to TRBJ1-5; perhaps TRBD1 as D (5 bases). Deletions cut 1 base from V and 5 bases from J, with 9 bases between. The germline V gene has CDR1 SGHTA and CDR2 FQGNSA. CDR3 length: 14 residues. The CDR3 region is CASSLVSRDQPQHF. The DNA of the CDR3 is TGTGCCAGCAGCTTAGTTTCCAGGGATCAGCCCCAGCATTTT.

This rearrangement joins TRBV5-1 to TRBJ2-4; 8 nucleotides align to TRBD2. The V segment lost 4 bases and the J segment 8 bases; nucleotides outside the gene matches: 14. The CDR3 has 16 residues. From germline, CDR1 is SGHRS and CDR2 YFSETQ. The CDR3 here is CASSTWGLGQKDIQYF. CDR3 sequence (DNA): TGCGCCAGCAGCACGTGGGGACTAGGCCAAAAGGACATTCAGTACTTC.

The chain has TRBV28 and TRBJ2-7, with a tentative D call TRBD1 (6 bases). In germline, CDR1 is MDHEN, CDR2 SYDVKM. V lost 2 bases and J 3 bases, leaving 17 bases between the germline ends. This CDR3 has 16 amino acids. DNA for the CDR3: TGTGCCAGCAGTTTAGGTCAGGGGCCCCCGAGCTACGAGCAGTACTTC. Translated: CASSLGQGPPSYEQYF.

This chain links TRBV18 with TRBJ2-1, with D perhaps matching TRBD2 (6 bases). Trimming stripped 4 bases from V and 5 bases from J, with 9 bases between. Germline V gene data show CDR1 as KGHSH and CDR2 as LQKENI. The CDR3 has 13 amino acids. CDR3 amino acids: CASSRDFHNEQFF. In DNA, the CDR3 is TGTGCCAGCTCACGGGACTTCCACAATGAGCAGTTCTTC. Drawing the rest from reference TRBV18 and TRBJ2-1, the complete variable domain is NAGVMQNPRHLVRRRGQEARLRCSPMKGHSHVYWYRQLPEEGLKFMVYLQKENIIDESGMPKERFSAEFPKEGPSILRIQQVVRGDSAAYFCASSRDFHNEQFFGPGTRLTVL.

The genes are TRBV25-1 and TRBJ2-1, with 13 nucleotides matching TRBD2. Germline values: CDR1 MGHDK, CDR2 SYGVNS. The CDR3 spans 16 residues. The ends lost 4 bases at V and 8 bases at J; junction bases unmatched: 8. The CDR3 here is CASSAGLAGVFDEQFF. The CDR3 DNA follows: TGTGCCAGCAGTGCCGGACTAGCGGGGGTTTTTGATGAGCAGTTCTTC.

The genes are TRBV19 and TRBJ1-2, with TRBD1 as a possible D gene (5 bases). Trimming pared 3 bases from V and 8 bases from J, leaving 13 bases between. The CDR3 has 13 amino acids. Germline lookup yields CDR1 LNHDA and CDR2 SQIVND (reference sequence). This CDR3 is CASSIGGSGGYTF. The CDR3 coding sequence is TGTGCCAGTAGTATCGGGGGTTCCGGCGGCTACACCTTC.

V is TRBV6-6 and J is TRBJ1-5, with 11 bases lining up with TRBD1. The J segment lost 5 bases and the V segment lost 7 bases, leaving 10 bases of the junction unmatched. Germline-derived CDR1 and CDR2 are MNHNY and SVGAGI (reference sequence). The CDR3 length is 16 residues. In DNA, the CDR3 is TGTGCCAGCAACTTACGGACAGGGGGCGCGTATCAGCCCCAGCATTTT. This codes for CASNLRTGGAYQPQHF.

In nucleotides, the CDR3 is TGTGCCAGCAGCTTAACACGGACTAGCGCCTCCTACGAGCAGTACTTC. Amino acid sequence: CASSLTRTSASYEQYF. The chain combines TRBV5-5 with TRBJ2-7; TRBD2 aligns across 9 bases. V shed 2 bases and J 0 bases; nucleotides not matched to a gene: 6. Germline-derived CDR1 and CDR2 are SGHKS and YYEKEE (reference sequence). CDR3 size: 16 residues.

The rearrangement links TRBV7-8 to TRBJ2-7, with 7 bases matching TRBD1. Trimming removed 1 base from V and 7 bases from J; junction bases left unmatched: 7. There are 14 residues in the CDR3. Per germline, CDR1 SGHVS and CDR2 FQNEAQ. The CDR3 DNA reads as TGTGCCAGCAGCTTAGGCAGTCCAGGGGGAGAGCAGTACTTC. This translates into CASSLGSPGGEQYF.

A word on this clone: The sample carries other DNA sequences with the same CDR3. This rearrangement joins TRBV30 to TRBJ2-2, with D possibly being TRBD2 (7 bases). Germline CDR1 reads GTSNPN; CDR2 reads SVGIG (reference sequence). The CDR3 length is 12 residues. Trimming cost V 4 bases and J 7 bases, with 10 bases left between them. The CDR3 loop is CAWTRGGGELFF. CDR3 coding DNA: TGTGCCTGGACGAGGGGGGGCGGGGAGCTGTTTTTT.

This chain uses TRBV9 with TRBJ2-1, with a tentative D call TRBD1 (6 bases). CDR1 and CDR2 (germline): SGDLS, YYNGEE. This CDR3 spans 14 amino acids. The V gene lost 1 base and the J gene lost 4 bases, with 9 bases spanning the gap. CDR3 DNA sequence: TGTGCCAGCAGCGTACGGGACACTTACAATGAGCAGTTCTTC. It translates to CASSVRDTYNEQFF.

The chain carries TRBV15 and TRBJ2-5; no clear D. The CDR3 runs to 15 residues. Trimming took off 1 base at V and 2 bases at J, with 11 bases between the two ends. CDR1 is LNHNV, CDR2 YYDKDF, per germline (reference sequence). CDR3 region: CATSRGDTKQETQYF. The CDR3 DNA is TGTGCCACCAGCAGAGGAGACACCAAGCAAGAGACCCAGTACTTC.

The chain carries TRBV7-9 and TRBJ2-2, with 7 bases that match TRBD2. CDR1 and CDR2 (germline): SEHNR, FQNEAQ (reference sequence). V lost 4 bases, J lost 2 bases, and 7 bases stayed unmatched. This CDR3 has 16 amino acids. The CDR3 sequence: CASSSPGTINTGELFF. CDR3 DNA: TGTGCCAGCAGCTCCCCCGGGACTATTAACACCGGGGAGCTGTTTTTT.

V usage is TRBV30 and J usage is TRBJ2-7; a possible D gene is TRBD1 (6 bases). This CDR3 has 13 residues. Germline V gene lookup returns CDR1 GTSNPN and CDR2 SVGIG (reference sequence). Trimming left V 7 bases short and J 5 bases short, with 18 bases between. CDR3 DNA: TGTGCCTATTTAGGGCAGGGGATGCACGAGCAGTACTTC. Translation gives CAYLGQGMHEQYF.

The chain employs TRBV7-8 and TRBJ2-7; the D gene is possibly TRBD1 (5 bases). The germline gives CDR1 SGHVS, CDR2 FQNEAQ. This CDR3 has 14 residues. V lost 3 bases and J 4 bases, leaving 13 bases between the germline ends. As DNA, the CDR3 is TGTGCCAGCAGCTTGACAGTACCCTATTACGAGCAGTACTTC. This codes for CASSLTVPYYEQYF.

This clone was detected only once. The genes are TRBV4-3 and TRBJ1-3; 8 nucleotides line up with TRBD1. CDR3 length: 15 residues. In germline, CDR1 is LGHNA, CDR2 YSLEER. The V segment lost 5 bases and the J segment 2 bases; nucleotides outside the gene matches: 5. CDR3 residues: CASSVSGGTGNTIYF. The CDR3 coding sequence is TGCGCCAGCAGCGTCTCAGGGGGCACTGGAAACACCATATATTTT.

A word on this clone: The sample carries other DNA sequences with the same CDR3. This rearrangement joins TRBV7-9 to TRBJ2-1; D not certain. V was cut by 5 bases and J by 2 bases, with 7 bases left in between. Germline CDR1 reads SEHNR; CDR2 reads FQNEAQ (reference sequence). CDR3 length: 13 amino acids. CDR3 sequence reads: CASSPGPYNEQFF. The CDR3 nucleotides read TGTGCCAGCAGCCCAGGCCCCTACAATGAGCAGTTCTTC. Full variable domain (missing parts from reference TRBV7-9 and TRBJ2-1): DTGVSQNPRHKITKRGQNVTFRCDPISEHNRLYWYRQTLGQGPEFLTYFQNEAQLEKSRLLSDRFSAERPKGSFSTLEIQRTEQGDSAMYLCASSPGPYNEQFFGPGTRLTVL.

The gene calls are TRBV9 and TRBJ1-2; 7 bases line up with TRBD1. Trimming cost V 0 bases and J 1 base; bases outside gene matches: 0. There are 14 residues in the CDR3. CDR1 and CDR2 (germline): SGDLS, YYNGEE. This CDR3 is CASSVGQGNYGYTF. In DNA form, the CDR3 reads TGTGCCAGCAGCGTAGGACAGGGTAACTATGGCTACACCTTC.

The chain links TRBV21-1 to TRBJ2-1; the DNA was not compared with TRBD2, the D call given in the table. TRBV21-1 is listed as a pseudogene. The CDR3 totals 14 residues. CDR3 loop: CASSKTCSYNEQFF. The CDR3 DNA sequence: TGTGCCAGCAGCAAGACTTGTTCCTACAATGAGCAGTTCTTC.

The gene calls are TRBV4-2 and TRBJ1-1, with no clear D. V was clipped by 0 bases and J by 4 bases, with 12 bases between them. The germline gives CDR1 LGHNA, CDR2 YNFKEQ. This CDR3 spans 15 amino acids. The CDR3, as DNA: TGTGCCAGCAGCCAAGACGGGATTTTCCCCACTGAAGCTTTCTTT. It specifies CASSQDGIFPTEAFF.

V gene TRBV10-1 combines with J gene TRBJ2-1, with TRBD2 as a possible D gene (6 bases). The germline V gene encodes CDR1 WNHNN and CDR2 SYGVQD (reference sequence). The CDR3 consists of 17 residues. V gave up 6 bases and J gave up 3 bases, with 21 bases separating them. The CDR3 nucleotides read TGCGCCAGCAGCGGAGTCGACAAAAGGGGACTCTACAATGAGCAGTTCTTC. The encoded protein is CASSGVDKRGLYNEQFF.